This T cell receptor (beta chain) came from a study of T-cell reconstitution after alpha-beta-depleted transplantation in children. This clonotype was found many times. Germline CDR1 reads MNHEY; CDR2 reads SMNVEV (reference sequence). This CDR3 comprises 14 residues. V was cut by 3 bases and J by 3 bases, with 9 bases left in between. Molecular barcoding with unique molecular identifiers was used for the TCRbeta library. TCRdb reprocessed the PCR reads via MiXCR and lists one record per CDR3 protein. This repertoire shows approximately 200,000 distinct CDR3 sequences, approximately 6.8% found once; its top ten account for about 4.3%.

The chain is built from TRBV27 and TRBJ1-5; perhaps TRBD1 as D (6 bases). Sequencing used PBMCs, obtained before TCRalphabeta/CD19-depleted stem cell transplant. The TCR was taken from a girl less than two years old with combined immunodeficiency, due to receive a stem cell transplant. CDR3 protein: CASSLGGPNQPQHF. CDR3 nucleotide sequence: TGTGCCAGCAGTTTGGGGGGGCCCAATCAGCCCCAGCATTTT.